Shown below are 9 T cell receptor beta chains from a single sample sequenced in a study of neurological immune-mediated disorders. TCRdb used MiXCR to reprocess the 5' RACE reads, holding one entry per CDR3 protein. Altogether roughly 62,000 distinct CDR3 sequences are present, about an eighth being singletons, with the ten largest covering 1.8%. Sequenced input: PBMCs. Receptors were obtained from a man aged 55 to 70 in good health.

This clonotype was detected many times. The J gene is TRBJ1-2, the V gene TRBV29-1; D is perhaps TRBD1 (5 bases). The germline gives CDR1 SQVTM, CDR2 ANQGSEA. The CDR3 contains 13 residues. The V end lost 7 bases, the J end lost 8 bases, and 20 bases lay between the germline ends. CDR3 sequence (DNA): TGCAGCGCAAAGGGCGGGGGGTATAGGGGCTACACCTTC. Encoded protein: CSAKGGGYRGYTF.

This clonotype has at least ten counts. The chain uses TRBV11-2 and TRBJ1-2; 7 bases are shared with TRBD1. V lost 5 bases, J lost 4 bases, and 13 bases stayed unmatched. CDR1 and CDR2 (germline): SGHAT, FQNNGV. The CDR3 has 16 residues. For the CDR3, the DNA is TGTGCCAGCAGCCCATCGGGACAGAAGATGATCTATGGCTACACCTTC. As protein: CASSPSGQKMIYGYTF.

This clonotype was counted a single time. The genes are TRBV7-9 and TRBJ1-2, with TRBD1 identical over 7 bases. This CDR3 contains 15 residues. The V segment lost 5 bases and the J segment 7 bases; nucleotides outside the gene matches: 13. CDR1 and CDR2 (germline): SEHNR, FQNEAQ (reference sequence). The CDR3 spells CASSPGQPLGSGYTF. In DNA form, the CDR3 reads TGTGCCAGCAGCCCGGGACAGCCGCTAGGGAGTGGCTACACCTTC.

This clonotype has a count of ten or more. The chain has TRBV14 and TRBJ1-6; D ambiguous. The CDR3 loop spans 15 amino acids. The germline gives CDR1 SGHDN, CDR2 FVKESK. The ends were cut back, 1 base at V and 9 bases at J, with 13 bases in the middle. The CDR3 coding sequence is TGTGCCAGCAGCCAAGGCCACCTTAGAGGTTCACCCCTCCACTTT. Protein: CASSQGHLRGSPLHF.

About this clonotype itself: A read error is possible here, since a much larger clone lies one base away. CDR3 coding DNA: TGTGCCAGCAACGTACAGGGGGCAAAGTATGGCTACACCTTC. It specifies CASNVQGAKYGYTF. The chain uses TRBV5-6 and TRBJ1-2; TRBD1 agrees at 9 bases. The CDR3 extends over 14 amino acids. Trimming at V came to 6 bases and at J to 5 bases, leaving 8 bases not matched to a gene. Germline V CDR1 and CDR2: SGHDT, YYEEEE.

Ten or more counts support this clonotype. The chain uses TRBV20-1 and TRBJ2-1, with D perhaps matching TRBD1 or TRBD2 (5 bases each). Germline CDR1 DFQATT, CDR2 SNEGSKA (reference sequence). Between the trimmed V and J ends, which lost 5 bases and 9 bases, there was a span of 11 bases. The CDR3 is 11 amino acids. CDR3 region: CSARDPPEQFF. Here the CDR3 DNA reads TGCAGTGCTCGGGACCCCCCTGAGCAGTTCTTC.

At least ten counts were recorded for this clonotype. As DNA, the CDR3 is TGTGCCAGCCCTCGGACAGAGTTCCCTTTGGGTGGCTACACCTTC. This gives the protein CASPRTEFPLGGYTF. The chain recombines TRBV7-9 with TRBJ1-2; tentatively, D is TRBD1 (6 bases). CDR3 length: 15 amino acids. V lost 8 bases to trimming and J lost 7 bases, with 23 bases between them. The germline gives CDR1 SEHNR, CDR2 FQNEAQ (reference sequence).

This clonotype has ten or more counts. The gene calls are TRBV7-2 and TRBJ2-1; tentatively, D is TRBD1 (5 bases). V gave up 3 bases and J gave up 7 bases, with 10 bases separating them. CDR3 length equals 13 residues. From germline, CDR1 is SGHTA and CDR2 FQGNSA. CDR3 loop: CASSFGRANEQFF. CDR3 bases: TGTGCCAGCAGCTTCGGCAGGGCAAATGAGCAGTTCTTC.

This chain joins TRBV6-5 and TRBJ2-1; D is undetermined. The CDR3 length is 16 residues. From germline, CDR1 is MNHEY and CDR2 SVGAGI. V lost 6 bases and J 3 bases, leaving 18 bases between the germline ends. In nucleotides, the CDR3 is TGTGCCAGCAGGTCCGTGTGGGCCGCCGACTACAATGAGCAGTTCTTC. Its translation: CASRSVWAADYNEQFF.